This T cell receptor (beta chain) is from a study of cytomegalovirus exposure and HLA in healthy donors. Germline CDR1 is KGHSH and CDR2 is LQKENI. Trimming took 5 bases from V and 9 from J, leaving 14 bases between them. The CDR3 length is 13 residues. Primers included in the PCR were 60 Vbeta and 13 Jbeta primers. The method was immunoSEQ multiplex PCR; TCRdb's version includes in-frame clones alone and lacks a portion of them. Found here are roughly 180,000 clones, roughly 78% of them singletons; the top ten hold about 12%. This clonotype was sampled from a woman between 50 and 59 years old in good health and CMV-seropositive. V gene TRBV18 combines with J gene TRBJ2-1, with D tentatively TRBD1 (5 bases). What was sequenced was PBMCs. In DNA, the CDR3 is TGTGCCAGCTCAGGGCTTGACAGTGCTGAGCAGTTCTTC. It is translated as CASSGLDSAEQFF.